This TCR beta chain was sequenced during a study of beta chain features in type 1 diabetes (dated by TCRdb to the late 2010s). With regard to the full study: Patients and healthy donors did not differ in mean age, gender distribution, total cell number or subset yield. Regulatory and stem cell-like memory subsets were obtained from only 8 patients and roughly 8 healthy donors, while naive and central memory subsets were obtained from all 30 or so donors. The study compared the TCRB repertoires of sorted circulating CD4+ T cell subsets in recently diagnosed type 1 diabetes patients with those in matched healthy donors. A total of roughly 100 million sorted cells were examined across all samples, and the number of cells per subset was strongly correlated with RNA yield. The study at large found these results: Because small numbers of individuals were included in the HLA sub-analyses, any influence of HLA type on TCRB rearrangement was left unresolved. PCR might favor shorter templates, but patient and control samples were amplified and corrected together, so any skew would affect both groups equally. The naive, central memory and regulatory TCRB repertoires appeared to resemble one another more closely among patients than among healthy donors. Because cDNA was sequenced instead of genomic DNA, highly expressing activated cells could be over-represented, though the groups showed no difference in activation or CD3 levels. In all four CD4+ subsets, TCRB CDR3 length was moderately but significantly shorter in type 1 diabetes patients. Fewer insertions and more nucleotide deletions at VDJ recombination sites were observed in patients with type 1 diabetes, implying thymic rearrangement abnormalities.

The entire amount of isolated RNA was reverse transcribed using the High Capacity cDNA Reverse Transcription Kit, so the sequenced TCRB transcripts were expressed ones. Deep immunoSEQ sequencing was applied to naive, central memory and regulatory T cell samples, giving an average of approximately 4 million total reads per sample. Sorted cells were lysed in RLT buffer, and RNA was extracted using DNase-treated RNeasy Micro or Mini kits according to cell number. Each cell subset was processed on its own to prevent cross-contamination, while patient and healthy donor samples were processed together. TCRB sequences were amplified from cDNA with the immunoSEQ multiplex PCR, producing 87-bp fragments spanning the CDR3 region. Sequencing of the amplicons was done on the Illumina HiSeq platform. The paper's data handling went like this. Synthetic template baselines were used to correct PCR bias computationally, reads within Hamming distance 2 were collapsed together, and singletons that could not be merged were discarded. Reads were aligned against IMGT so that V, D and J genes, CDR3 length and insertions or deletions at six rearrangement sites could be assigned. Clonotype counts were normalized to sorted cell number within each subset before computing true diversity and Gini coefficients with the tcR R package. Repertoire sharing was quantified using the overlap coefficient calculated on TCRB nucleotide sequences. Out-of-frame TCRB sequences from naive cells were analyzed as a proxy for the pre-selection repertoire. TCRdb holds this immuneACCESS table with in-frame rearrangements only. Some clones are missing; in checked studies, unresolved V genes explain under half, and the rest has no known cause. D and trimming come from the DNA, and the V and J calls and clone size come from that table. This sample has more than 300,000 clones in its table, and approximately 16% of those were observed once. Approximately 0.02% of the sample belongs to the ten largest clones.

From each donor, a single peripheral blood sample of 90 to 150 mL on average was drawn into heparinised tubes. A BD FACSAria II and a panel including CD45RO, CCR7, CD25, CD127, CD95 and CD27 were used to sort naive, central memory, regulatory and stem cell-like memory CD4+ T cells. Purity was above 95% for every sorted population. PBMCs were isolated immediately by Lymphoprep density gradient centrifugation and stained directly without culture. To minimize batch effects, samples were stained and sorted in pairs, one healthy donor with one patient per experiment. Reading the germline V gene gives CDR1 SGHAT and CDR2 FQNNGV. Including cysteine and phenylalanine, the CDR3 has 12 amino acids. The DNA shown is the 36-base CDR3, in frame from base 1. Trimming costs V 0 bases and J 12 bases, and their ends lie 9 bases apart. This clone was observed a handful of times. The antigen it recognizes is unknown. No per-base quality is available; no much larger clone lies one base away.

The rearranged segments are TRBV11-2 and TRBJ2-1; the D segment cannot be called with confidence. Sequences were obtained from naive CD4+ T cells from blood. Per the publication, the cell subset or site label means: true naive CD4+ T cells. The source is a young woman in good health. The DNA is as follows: TGTGCCAGCAGCTTAGATAGACAAGGGCAGTTCTTC. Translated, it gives CASSLDRQGQFF.